The sequence of this T cell receptor beta chain was determined in a study of regulatory T cells in long-lasting Graves disease. Researchers made TCR beta libraries by using iRepertoire HTBI primers and running Arm-PCR on CDR3 regions. Original analysis: Taken together, the samples had fewer than 70 TRBV and more than 12 TRBJ segments identified. TCRdb ran MiXCR on the multiplex PCR reads and lists one entry per CDR3 protein. The V and J calls come from TCRdb's annotation, not from the publication. Altogether 400,000 to 500,000 distinct CDR3 sequences are present, roughly a fifth being singletons, with the ten largest covering about 7%. V gave up 4 bases and J gave up 7 bases; unmatched junction bases: 8. The CDR3 covers 17 residues. Germline V lookup: CDR1 SGHTA, CDR2 FQGTGA. Time point meaning: persistent/refractory GD, antithyroid drugs over 5 years with positive TRAb. From PBMCs, RNA was extracted and then used to make the TCR library.

The specimen comprised peripheral blood mononuclear cells (PBMCs), sampled when the disease was refractory, from a patient treated with antithyroid drugs. The rearrangement uses TRBV7-3 and TRBJ2-2; 14 nucleotides align to TRBD2. The clonotype originates from a female donor with Graves disease. In nucleotides, the CDR3 is TGTGCCAGCAGCTCCTCGGGACTAGCGGGAGCCCACGGGGAGCTGTTTTTT. Its translation: CASSSSGLAGAHGELFF.